This T cell receptor (beta chain) was recovered during a study of blood T cell repertoires in COVID-19. The overall study: Sites in the United States, Italy and Spain provided acute and convalescent COVID-19 samples.

How the authors handled the data: Nucleated cell counts were estimated from reference gene primer amplification. Libraries were prepared by immunoSEQ multiplex PCR; TCRdb keeps only in-frame clonotypes and omits some of them. V, J and clone size are taken as reported in that table, and D and trimming were inferred from the DNA itself. Of approximately 210,000 clones in the sample, almost 85% were seen once. The sequenced material came from peripheral blood. The receptor comes from a woman in her thirties or forties with acute or convalescent COVID-19.

The CDR3 spells CASSVGGAHGTGQYF. The CDR3 coding sequence is TGTGCCAGCAGTGTGGGGGGGGCTCATGGTACAGGGCAGTACTTC. The genes are TRBV2 and TRBJ2-7, with TRBD2 as a possible D gene (7 bases). This CDR3 region has 15 residues. Trimming removed 4 bases at V and 9 bases at J, with 22 bases between. The germline gives CDR1 SNHLY, CDR2 FYNNEI.